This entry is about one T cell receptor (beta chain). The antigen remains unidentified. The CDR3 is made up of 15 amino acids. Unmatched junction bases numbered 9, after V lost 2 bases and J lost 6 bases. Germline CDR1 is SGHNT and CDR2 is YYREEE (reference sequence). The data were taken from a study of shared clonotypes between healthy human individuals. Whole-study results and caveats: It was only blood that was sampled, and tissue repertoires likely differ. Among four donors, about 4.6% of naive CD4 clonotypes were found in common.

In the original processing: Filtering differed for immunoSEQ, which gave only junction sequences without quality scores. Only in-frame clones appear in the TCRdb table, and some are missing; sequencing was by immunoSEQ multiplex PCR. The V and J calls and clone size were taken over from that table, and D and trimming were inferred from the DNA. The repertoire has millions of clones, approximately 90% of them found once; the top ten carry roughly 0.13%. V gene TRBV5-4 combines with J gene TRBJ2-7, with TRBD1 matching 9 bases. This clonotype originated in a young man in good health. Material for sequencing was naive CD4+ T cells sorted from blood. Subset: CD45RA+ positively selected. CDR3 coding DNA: TGTGCCAGCAGCTTAGGGACAGGGTGGCCCGGCGAGCAGTACTTC. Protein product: CASSLGTGWPGEQYF.